This T cell receptor (beta chain) stems from a study of OX40 agonist ivuxolimab in advanced cancers. The germline gives CDR1 MDHEN, CDR2 SYDVKM. This CDR3 spans 13 amino acids. V gave up 5 bases and J gave up 7 bases; unmatched junction bases: 5. Here immunoSEQ multiplex PCR was the method, and the copy in TCRdb shows in-frame clones only, minus some. The sample carries under 85,000 clones, around nine tenths recorded once. The starting material was CD4+ or CD8+ T cells sorted from blood, obtained in a trial of the OX40 agonist ivuxolimab. This rearrangement joins TRBV28 to TRBJ1-5; 7 bases are shared with TRBD1. This TCR derives from an adult with an advanced solid tumor such as melanoma, head and neck, liver or kidney cancer. The CDR3 bases are TGTGCCAGCAGTAACAACAGGGGCCAGCCCCAGCATTTT. It is translated as CASSNNRGQPQHF.